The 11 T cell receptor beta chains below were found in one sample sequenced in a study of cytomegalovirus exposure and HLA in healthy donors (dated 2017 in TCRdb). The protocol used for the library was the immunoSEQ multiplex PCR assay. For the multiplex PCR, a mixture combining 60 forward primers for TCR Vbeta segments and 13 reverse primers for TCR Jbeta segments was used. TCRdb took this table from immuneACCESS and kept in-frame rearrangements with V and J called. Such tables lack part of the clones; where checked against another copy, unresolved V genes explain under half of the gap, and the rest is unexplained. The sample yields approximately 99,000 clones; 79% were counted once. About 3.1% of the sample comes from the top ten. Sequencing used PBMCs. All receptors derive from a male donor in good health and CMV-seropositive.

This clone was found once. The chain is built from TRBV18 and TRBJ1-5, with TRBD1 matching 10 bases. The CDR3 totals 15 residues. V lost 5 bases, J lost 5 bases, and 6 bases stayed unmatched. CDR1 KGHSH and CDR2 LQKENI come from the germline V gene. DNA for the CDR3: TGTGCCAGCTCAGGCGGACAGGGGGTCGATCAGCCCCAGCATTTT. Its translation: CASSGGQGVDQPQHF. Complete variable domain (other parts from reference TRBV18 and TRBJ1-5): NAGVMQNPRHLVRRRGQEARLRCSPMKGHSHVYWYRQLPEEGLKFMVYLQKENIIDESGMPKERFSAEFPKEGPSILRIQQVVRGDSAAYFCASSGGQGVDQPQHFGDGTRLSIL.

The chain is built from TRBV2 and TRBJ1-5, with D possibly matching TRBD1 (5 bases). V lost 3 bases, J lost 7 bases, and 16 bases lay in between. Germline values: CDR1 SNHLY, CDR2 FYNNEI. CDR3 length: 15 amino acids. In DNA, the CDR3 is TGTGCCAGCAGTGAGTTAGTCTCAAAGGGGCAGCCCCAGCATTTT. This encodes CASSELVSKGQPQHF.

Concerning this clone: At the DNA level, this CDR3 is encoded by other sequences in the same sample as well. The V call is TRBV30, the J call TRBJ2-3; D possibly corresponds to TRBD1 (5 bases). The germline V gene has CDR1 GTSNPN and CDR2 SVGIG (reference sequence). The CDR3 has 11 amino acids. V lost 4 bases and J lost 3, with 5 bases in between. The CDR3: CAWTGTDTQYF. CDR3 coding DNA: TGTGCCTGGACAGGGACAGATACGCAGTATTTT.

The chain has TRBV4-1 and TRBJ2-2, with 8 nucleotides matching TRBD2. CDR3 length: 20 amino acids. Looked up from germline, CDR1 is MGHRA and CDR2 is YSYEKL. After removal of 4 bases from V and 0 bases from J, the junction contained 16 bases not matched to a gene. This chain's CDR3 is CASSPTDPRTGGSNTGELFF. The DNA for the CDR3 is TGCGCCAGCAGCCCAACAGATCCGCGCACGGGGGGGTCGAACACCGGGGAGCTGTTTTTT.

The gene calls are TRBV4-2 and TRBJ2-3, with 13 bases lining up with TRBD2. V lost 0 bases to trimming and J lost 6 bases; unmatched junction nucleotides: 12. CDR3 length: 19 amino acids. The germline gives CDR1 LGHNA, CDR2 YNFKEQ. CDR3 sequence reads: CASSQERTSGGAEADTQYF. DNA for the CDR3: TGTGCCAGCAGCCAAGAAAGAACTAGCGGGGGGGCCGAGGCGGATACGCAGTATTTT.

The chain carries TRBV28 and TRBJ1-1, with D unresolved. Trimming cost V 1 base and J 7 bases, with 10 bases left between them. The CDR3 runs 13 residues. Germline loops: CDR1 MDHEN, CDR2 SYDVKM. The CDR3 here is CASSLSAGLEAFF. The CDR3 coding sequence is TGTGCCAGCAGTTTATCAGCCGGACTTGAAGCTTTCTTT.

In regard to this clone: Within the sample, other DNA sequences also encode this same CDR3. DNA of the CDR3: TGTGCCAGCTCACCAGGGACAGGAAATCAGCCCCAGCATTTT. Protein sequence: CASSPGTGNQPQHF. The chain has TRBV18 and TRBJ1-5, with 8 bases aligning to TRBD1. This CDR3 has 14 residues. Germline loops: CDR1 KGHSH, CDR2 LQKENI. V was pared by 2 bases and J by 4 bases, with 1 base of the junction left unmatched.

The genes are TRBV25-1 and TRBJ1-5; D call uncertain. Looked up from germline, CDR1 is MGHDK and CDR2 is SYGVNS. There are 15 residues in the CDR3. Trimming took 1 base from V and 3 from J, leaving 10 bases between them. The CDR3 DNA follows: TGTGCCAGCAGTGAATCAGGTAAAGACAATCAGCCCCAGCATTTT. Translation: CASSESGKDNQPQHF.

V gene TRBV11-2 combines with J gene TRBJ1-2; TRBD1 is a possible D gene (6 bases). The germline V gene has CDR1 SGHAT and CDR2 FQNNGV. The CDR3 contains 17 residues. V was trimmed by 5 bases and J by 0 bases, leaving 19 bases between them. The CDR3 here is CASSPRDTLLTNYGYTF. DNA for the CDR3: TGTGCCAGCAGCCCCCGGGACACTCTCCTCACTAACTATGGCTACACCTTC. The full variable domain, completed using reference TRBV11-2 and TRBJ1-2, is EAGVAQSPRYKIIEKRQSVAFWCNPISGHATLYWYQQILGQGPKLLIQFQNNGVVDDSQLPKDRFSAERLKGVDSTLKIQPAKLEDSAVYLCASSPRDTLLTNYGYTFGSGTRLTVV.

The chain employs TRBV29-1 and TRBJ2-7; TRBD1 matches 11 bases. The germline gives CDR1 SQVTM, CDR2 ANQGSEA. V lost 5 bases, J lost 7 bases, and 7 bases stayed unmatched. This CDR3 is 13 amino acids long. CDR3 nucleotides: TGCAGCGTTCAGGACAGGGGGCATGGGGAGCAGTACTTC. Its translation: CSVQDRGHGEQYF.

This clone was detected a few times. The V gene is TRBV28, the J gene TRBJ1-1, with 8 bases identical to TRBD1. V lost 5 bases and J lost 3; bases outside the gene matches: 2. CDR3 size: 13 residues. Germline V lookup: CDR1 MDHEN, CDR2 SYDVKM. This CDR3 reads CASSRTGYTEAFF. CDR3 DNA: TGTGCCAGCAGTAGGACAGGGTACACTGAAGCTTTCTTT.